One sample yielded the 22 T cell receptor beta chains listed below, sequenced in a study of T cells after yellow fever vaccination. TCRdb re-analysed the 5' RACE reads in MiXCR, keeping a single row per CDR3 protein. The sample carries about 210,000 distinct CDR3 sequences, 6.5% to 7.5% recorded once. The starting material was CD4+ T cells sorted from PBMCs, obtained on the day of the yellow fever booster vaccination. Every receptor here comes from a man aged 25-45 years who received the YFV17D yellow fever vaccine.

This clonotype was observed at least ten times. The CDR3 nucleotides read TGTGCCAGCAGCTTACTCACTCGGCGGGGGGTTCAGAACTACAATGAGCAGTTCTTC. It codes for CASSLLTRRGVQNYNEQFF. V and J are TRBV7-8 and TRBJ2-1; 8 bases are a match to TRBD2. The CDR3 runs 19 residues. Germline V CDR1 and CDR2: SGHVS, FQNEAQ. Trimming removed 2 bases from V and 3 bases from J; junction bases left unmatched: 15.

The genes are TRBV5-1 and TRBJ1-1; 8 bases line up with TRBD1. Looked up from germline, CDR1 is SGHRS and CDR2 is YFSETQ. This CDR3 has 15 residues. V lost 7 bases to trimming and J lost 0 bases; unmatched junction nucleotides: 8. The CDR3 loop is CASRGTGIMNTEAFF. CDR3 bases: TGCGCCAGCCGAGGGACAGGAATCATGAACACTGAAGCTTTCTTT.

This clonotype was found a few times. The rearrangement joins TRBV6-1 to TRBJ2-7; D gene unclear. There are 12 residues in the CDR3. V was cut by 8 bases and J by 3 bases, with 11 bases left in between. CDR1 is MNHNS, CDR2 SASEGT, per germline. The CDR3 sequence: CASDSNLYEQYF. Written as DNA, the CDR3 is TGTGCCAGCGACTCGAACCTCTACGAGCAGTACTTC.

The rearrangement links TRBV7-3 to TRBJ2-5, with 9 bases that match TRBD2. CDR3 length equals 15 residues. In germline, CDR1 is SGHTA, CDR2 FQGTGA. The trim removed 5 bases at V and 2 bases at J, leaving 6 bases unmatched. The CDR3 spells CASSGRLAEQETQYF. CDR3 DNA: TGTGCCAGCAGCGGTAGACTAGCGGAACAAGAGACCCAGTACTTC.

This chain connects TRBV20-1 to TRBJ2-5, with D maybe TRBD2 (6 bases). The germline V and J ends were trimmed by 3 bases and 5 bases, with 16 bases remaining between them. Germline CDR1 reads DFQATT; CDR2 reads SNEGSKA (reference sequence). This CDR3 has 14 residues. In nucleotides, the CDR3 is TGCAGTGCTAGTGCCTTACTAGCCTGGGAGACCCAGTACTTC. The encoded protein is CSASALLAWETQYF.

CDR3 in DNA: TGTGCCAGCAGCTCACTAGCGGGAGCCGGGGAGCTGTTTTTT. Translation gives CASSSLAGAGELFF. V and J are TRBV7-3 and TRBJ2-2; 11 bases match TRBD2. Per germline, CDR1 SGHTA and CDR2 FQGTGA. Losses at the gene ends were 4 bases for V and 6 bases for J; bases not matched to a gene: 1. The CDR3 loop spans 14 amino acids.

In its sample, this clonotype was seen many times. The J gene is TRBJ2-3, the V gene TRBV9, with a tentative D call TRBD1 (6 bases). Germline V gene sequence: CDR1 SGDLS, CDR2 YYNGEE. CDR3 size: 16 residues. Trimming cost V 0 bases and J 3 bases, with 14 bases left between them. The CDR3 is CASSVGSGQSTDTQYF. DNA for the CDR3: TGTGCCAGCAGCGTAGGTTCAGGACAGTCAACAGATACGCAGTATTTT.

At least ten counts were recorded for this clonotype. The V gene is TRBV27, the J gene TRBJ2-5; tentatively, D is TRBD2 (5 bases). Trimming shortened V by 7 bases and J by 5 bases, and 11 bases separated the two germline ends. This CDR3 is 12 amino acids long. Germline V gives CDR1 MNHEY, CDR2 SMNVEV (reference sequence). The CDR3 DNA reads TGTGCCAGCATGAGCCCGGGGGAGACCCAGTACTTC. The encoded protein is CASMSPGETQYF.

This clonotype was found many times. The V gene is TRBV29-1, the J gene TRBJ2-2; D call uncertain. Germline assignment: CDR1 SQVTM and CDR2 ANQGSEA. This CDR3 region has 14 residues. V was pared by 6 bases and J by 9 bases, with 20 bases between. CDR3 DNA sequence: TGCAGCGTGGCTACTCTAATCCCCCCCCGGGAGCTGTTTTTT. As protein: CSVATLIPPRELFF.

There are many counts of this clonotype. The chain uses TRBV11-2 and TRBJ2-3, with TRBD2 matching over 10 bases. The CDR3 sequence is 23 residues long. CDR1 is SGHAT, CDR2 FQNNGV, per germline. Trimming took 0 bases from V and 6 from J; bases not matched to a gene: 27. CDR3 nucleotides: TGTGCCAGCAGCTTAGATCACGTAAAGCTCTATTATTCCCAGCGGGAGGGCAGGGATACGCAGTATTTT. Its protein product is CASSLDHVKLYYSQREGRDTQYF. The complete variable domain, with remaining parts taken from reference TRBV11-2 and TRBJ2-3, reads EAGVAQSPRYKIIEKRQSVAFWCNPISGHATLYWYQQILGQGPKLLIQFQNNGVVDDSQLPKDRFSAERLKGVDSTLKIQPAKLEDSAVYLCASSLDHVKLYYSQREGRDTQYFGPGTRLTVL.

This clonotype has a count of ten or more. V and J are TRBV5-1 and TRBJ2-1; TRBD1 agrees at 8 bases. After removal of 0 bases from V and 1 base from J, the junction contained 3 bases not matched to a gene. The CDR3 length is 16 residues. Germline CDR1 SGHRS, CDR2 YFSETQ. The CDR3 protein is CASSLARTGSYNEQFF. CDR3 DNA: TGCGCCAGCAGCTTGGCAAGGACAGGGTCCTACAATGAGCAGTTCTTC.

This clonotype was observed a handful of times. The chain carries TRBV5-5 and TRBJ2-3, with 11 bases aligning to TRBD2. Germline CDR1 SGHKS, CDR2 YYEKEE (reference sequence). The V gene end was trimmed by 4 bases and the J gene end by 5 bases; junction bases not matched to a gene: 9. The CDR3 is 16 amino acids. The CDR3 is CASSPVAGGPLDTQYF. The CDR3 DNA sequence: TGTGCCAGCAGCCCCGTAGCGGGAGGGCCCTTAGATACGCAGTATTTT.

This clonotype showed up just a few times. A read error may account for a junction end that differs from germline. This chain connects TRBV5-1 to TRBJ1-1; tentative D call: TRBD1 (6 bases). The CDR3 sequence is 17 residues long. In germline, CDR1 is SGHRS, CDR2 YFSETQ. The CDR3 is CSSSFRITGRGFSEAFF. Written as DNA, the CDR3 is TGCTCCAGCAGCTTTCGCATCACGGGCAGGGGATTTTCTGAAGCTTTCTTT.

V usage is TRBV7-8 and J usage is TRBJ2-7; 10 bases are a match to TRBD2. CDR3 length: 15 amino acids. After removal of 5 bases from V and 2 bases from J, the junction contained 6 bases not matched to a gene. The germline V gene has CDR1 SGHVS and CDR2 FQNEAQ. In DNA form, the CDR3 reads TGTGCCAGCAGCCCCACTAGCGGGAACCCCTACGAGCAGTACTTC. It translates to CASSPTSGNPYEQYF.

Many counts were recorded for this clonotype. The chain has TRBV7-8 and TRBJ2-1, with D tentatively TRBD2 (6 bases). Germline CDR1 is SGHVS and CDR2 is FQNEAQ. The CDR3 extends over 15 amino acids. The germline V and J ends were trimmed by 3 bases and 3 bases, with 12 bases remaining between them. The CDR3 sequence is CASSFRERGYNEQFF. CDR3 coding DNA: TGTGCCAGCAGCTTTCGGGAGAGGGGCTACAATGAGCAGTTCTTC.

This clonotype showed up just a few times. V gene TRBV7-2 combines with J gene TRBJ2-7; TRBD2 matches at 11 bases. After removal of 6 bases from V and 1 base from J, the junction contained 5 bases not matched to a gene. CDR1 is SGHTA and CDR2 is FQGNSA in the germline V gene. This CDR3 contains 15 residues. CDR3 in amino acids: CASRGGLAASYEQYF. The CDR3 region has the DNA TGTGCCAGCAGGGGGGGACTAGCGGCATCCTACGAGCAGTACTTC.

The CDR3: CSAKTETNYGYTF. CDR3 nucleotides: TGCAGTGCGAAGACGGAGACTAACTATGGCTACACCTTC. The rearrangement links TRBV20-1 to TRBJ1-2; D is ambiguous. The CDR3 has 13 residues. Looked up from germline, CDR1 is DFQATT and CDR2 is SNEGSKA (reference sequence). V lost 6 bases to trimming and J lost 0 bases, with 11 bases between them.

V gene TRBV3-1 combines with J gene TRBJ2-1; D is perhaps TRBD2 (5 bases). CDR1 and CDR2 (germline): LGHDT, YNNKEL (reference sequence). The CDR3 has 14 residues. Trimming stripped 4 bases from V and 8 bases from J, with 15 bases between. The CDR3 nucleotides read TGTGCCAGCAGCCCATCGGGGAGCCCCGATGAGCAGTTCTTC. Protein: CASSPSGSPDEQFF.

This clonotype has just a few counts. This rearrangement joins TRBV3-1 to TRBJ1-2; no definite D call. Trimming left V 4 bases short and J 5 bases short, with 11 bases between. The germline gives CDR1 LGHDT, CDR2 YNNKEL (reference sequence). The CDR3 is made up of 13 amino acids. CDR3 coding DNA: TGTGCCAGCAGCCCGCTGGCGGGATATGGCTACACCTTC. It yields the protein CASSPLAGYGYTF. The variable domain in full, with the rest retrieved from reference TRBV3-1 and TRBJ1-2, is DTAVSQTPKYLVTQMGNDKSIKCEQNLGHDTMYWYKQDSKKFLKIMFSYNNKELIINETVPNRFSPKSPDKAHLNLHINSLELGDSAVYFCASSPLAGYGYTFGSGTRLTVV.

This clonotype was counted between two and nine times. The chain's CDR3 is CASSRYGTGQNQPQHF. In nucleotides, the CDR3 is TGTGCCAGCAGTCGCTACGGGACAGGGCAAAATCAGCCCCAGCATTTT. This chain connects TRBV7-9 to TRBJ1-5; 9 bases fit TRBD1. Germline V CDR1 and CDR2: SEHNR, FQNEAQ (reference sequence). The V and J ends lost 6 bases and 4 bases, in that order; junction bases with no gene match: 10. This CDR3 has 16 residues.

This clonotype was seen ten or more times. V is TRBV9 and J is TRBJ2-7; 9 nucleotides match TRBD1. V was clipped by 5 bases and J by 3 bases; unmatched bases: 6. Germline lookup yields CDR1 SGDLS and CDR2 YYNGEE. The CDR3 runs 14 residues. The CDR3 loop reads CASSPRDRVYEQYF. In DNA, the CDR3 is TGTGCCAGCAGTCCCCGGGACAGGGTCTACGAGCAGTACTTC.

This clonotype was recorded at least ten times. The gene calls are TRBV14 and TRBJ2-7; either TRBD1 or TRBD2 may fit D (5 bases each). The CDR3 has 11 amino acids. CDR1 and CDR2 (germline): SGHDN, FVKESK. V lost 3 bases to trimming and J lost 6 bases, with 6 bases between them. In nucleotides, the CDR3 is TGTGCCAGCAGCCAGGGACCCGAGCAGTACTTC. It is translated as CASSQGPEQYF.